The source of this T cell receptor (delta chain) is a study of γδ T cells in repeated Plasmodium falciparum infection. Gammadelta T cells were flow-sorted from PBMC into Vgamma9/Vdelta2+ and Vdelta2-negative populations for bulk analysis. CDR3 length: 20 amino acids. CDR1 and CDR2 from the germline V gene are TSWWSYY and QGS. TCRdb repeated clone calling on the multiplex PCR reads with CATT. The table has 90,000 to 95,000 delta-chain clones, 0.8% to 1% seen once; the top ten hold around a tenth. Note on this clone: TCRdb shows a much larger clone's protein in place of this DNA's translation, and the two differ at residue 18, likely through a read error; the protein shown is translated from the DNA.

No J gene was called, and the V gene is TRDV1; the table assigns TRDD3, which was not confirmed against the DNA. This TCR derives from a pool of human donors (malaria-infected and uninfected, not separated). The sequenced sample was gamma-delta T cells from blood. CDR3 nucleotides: TGTGCTCTTGGGGAACCTCGTGGAATACTGGGGGATAATAGGACCGATAAACCCATCTTT. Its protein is CALGEPRGILGDNRTDKPIF.